These T cell receptor beta chains were read from a single sample in a study of T cell responses to AZD1222 COVID-19 vaccine. Repertoires were generated with immunoSEQ multiplex PCR, while TCRdb's copy carries only in-frame clones and drops some. Of under 70,000 clones listed, around 84% are singletons. The input for sequencing was peripheral blood, taken on day 0 of AZD1222 vaccination. The receptor set was obtained from an adult in good health. Both conserved end residues are part of each CDR3.

V: TRBV28
CDR3: CASRTSRSTNEKLFF

V: TRBV4-3
CDR3: CASSQDGEVNTEAFF

V: TRBV28
CDR3: CASSLYGTPEPANYGYTF

V: TRBV6-2/TRBV6-3
CDR3: CASTPTLGQGTDTQYF

V: TRBV3-1/TRBV3-2
CDR3: CASSQRTGLDIQYF

V: TRBV13
CDR3: CASSPGVAGRGGELFF

V: TRBV6-4
CDR3: CASLAGEDTGELFF

V: TRBV7-2
CDR3: CASSLTGTDYTF

V: TRBV9
CDR3: CASSVASSPPNEQYF

V: TRBV14
CDR3: CASSQQPGPGELFF

V: TRBV6-5
CDR3: CASSYNYEQYF

V: TRBV4-2
CDR3: CASSQTRTGTVYGYTF

V: TRBV6-5
CDR3: CASIPSGLTAQPQHF

V: TRBV5-1
CDR3: CASMIGTVYNSPLHF

V: TRBV29-1
CDR3: CSGRVSNTGELFF

V: TRBV6-5
CDR3: CASSYVGRGQDEQFF